Sequencing of this T cell receptor beta chain was carried out in a study of CD8 T cells in Susac syndrome. As concerns this clonotype: Its antigen remains unknown.

Regarding the study as a whole: TCR sequencing and HLA analysis covered a relatively small number of individuals.

V dropped 1 base and J dropped 5 bases, with 5 bases sitting between them. CDR3 size: 12 residues. From germline, CDR1 is SGHRS and CDR2 YFSETQ. Sequencing of TCR beta drew on CD8+ and CD4+ T cells from blood. Bulk CD8+ and CD4+ cells came from magnetic negative isolation; CD8+ TEMRA by FACS. Random hexamers were used to reverse transcribe 0.5 to 1 ug of RNA. A single record per CDR3 protein comes from TCRdb applying MiXCR to the immunoSEQ multiplex PCR reads. The table includes 150,000 to 200,000 distinct CDR3 sequences, 90% to 95% detected once. The chain couples TRBV5-1 to TRBJ2-3, with D hard to call. This TCR came from a human donor with multiple sclerosis. Specimen: CD4+ T cells from PBMCs. The CDR3 reads CASSLWKDTQYF. The DNA for the CDR3 is TGCGCCAGCAGCTTGTGGAAAGATACGCAGTATTTT. Together with reference TRBV5-1 and TRBJ2-3, the CDR3 gives the full variable domain: KAGVTQTPRYLIKTRGQQVTLSCSPISGHRSVSWYQQTPGQGLQFLFEYFSETQRNKGNFPGRFSGRQFSNSRSEMNVSTLELGDSALYLCASSLWKDTQYFGPGTRLTVL.